These 29 T cell receptor beta chains were all obtained from the same sample, sequenced in a study of CD8+CD57+ T cells in acquired aplastic anemia. Profiles of TCR beta VDJ and CDR3 were generated from a genomic DNA template. Each CDR3 protein gets one entry after TCRdb re-called the reads with MiXCR. The sample records 150,000 to 200,000 distinct CDR3 sequences, over 60% being singletons. The sequenced sample consisted of sorted CD4+, CD8+, or CD8+CD57+ T cells (not recorded which) from PBMCs. The receptors originated from a human donor with severe aplastic anemia or a healthy control (not recorded which).

This clonotype was counted a few times. This chain joins TRBV27 and TRBJ1-4; 8 nucleotides line up with TRBD1. The CDR3 has 14 amino acids. Germline V gene lookup returns CDR1 MNHEY and CDR2 SMNVEV (reference sequence). Losses at the gene ends were 3 bases for V and 4 bases for J; bases not matched to a gene: 1. This chain's CDR3 is CASSLDRVNEKLFF. The CDR3 DNA reads TGTGCCAGCAGTTTGGACAGGGTTAATGAAAAACTGTTTTTT.

V usage is TRBV29-1 and J usage is TRBJ1-2; the match to TRBD1 covers 7 bases. CDR3 length: 17 amino acids. In germline, CDR1 is SQVTM, CDR2 ANQGSEA. Trimming removed 5 bases from V and 6 bases from J; junction bases left unmatched: 21. This chain's CDR3 is CSVWGTGELGISNGYTF. CDR3 DNA: TGCAGCGTTTGGGGCACAGGGGAGTTAGGTATTAGTAATGGCTACACCTTC.

This clonotype occurred a few times. The V gene is TRBV6-5, the J gene TRBJ2-2, with D perhaps TRBD1 or TRBD2 (5 bases each). The CDR3 spans 14 residues. Germline assignment: CDR1 MNHEY and CDR2 SVGAGI. The germline V and J ends were trimmed by 6 bases and 7 bases, with 15 bases remaining between them. Here the CDR3 reads CASSLTGTDGELFF. For the CDR3, the DNA is TGTGCCAGCAGCCTGACCGGGACGGACGGGGAGCTGTTTTTT.

The rearrangement uses TRBV30 and TRBJ1-5; no definite D call. The CDR3 contains 13 residues. Germline assignment: CDR1 GTSNPN and CDR2 SVGIG (reference sequence). V was trimmed by 0 bases and J by 2 bases, leaving 5 bases between them. Here the CDR3 DNA reads TGTGCCTGGAGTGTAACGGGCAATCAGCCCCAGCATTTT. This codes for CAWSVTGNQPQHF.

This clonotype came up once. A read error may account for a junction end that differs from germline. This chain links TRBV14 with TRBJ2-7; the D gene is possibly TRBD2 (6 bases). CDR3 length: 14 amino acids. The germline gives CDR1 SGHDN, CDR2 FVKESK. The CDR3 loop reads CASSQGGASAPYHF. The DNA for the CDR3 is TGTGCCAGCAGCCAAGGTGGGGCTAGCGCTCCCTATCACTTC.

The V gene is TRBV6-1, the J gene TRBJ1-6, with D possibly TRBD1 on 6 matching bases. The CDR3 runs to 17 residues. Trimming took 3 bases from V and 7 from J, leaving 19 bases between them. In germline, CDR1 is MNHNS, CDR2 SASEGT. The CDR3 loop reads CASSERRGAGANSPLHF. The CDR3 DNA is TGTGCCAGCAGTGAGCGGCGGGGGGCCGGGGCAAATTCACCCCTCCACTTT.

The chain employs TRBV9 and TRBJ2-7; D might be TRBD1 or TRBD2, each matching 5 bases. The CDR3 is 12 amino acids. Trimming took off 0 bases at V and 6 bases at J, with 7 bases between the two ends. Germline V lookup: CDR1 SGDLS, CDR2 YYNGEE. CDR3 DNA: TGTGCCAGCAGCGTAGACGGGGCCGAGCAGTACTTC. It codes for CASSVDGAEQYF.

Details on this clonotype: A much larger clone lies one base from this, so it may be a read error. The J gene is TRBJ1-3, the V gene TRBV7-9; 7 bases fit TRBD1. The CDR3 has 17 residues. V lost 4 bases, J lost 2 bases, and 11 bases stayed unmatched. Germline values: CDR1 SEHNR, CDR2 FQNEAQ (reference sequence). The CDR3 loop is CASSSARTGPTGNTIYF. CDR3 in DNA: TGTGCCAGCAGCTCTGCCCGGACAGGACCTACTGGAAACACCATATATTTT.

The chain recombines TRBV10-3 with TRBJ1-1; D possibly corresponds to TRBD1 (6 bases). Germline CDR1 ENHRY, CDR2 SYGVKD. Trimming cost V 6 bases and J 0 bases, with 17 bases left between them. The CDR3 consists of 16 residues. As DNA, the CDR3 is TGTGCCATCAGCGATGGGGGTACAGGGATGAACACTGAAGCTTTCTTT. It codes for CAISDGGTGMNTEAFF.

The chain employs TRBV7-2 and TRBJ1-2; D gene uncertain. CDR1 and CDR2 from the germline V gene are SGHTA and FQGNSA. This CDR3 comprises 14 residues. Trimming stripped 1 base from V and 2 bases from J, with 8 bases between. CDR3 loop: CASSLVGGNYGYTF. CDR3 DNA sequence: TGTGCCAGCAGCTTAGTGGGCGGAAACTATGGCTACACCTTC. Using reference TRBV7-2 and TRBJ1-2 for the parts outside the CDR3, the full variable domain is GAGVSQSPSNKVTEKGKDVELRCDPISGHTALYWYRQSLGQGLEFLIYFQGNSAPDKSGLPSDRFSAERTGGSVSTLTIQRTQQEDSAVYLCASSLVGGNYGYTFGSGTRLTVV.

This clonotype was found many times. V usage is TRBV7-3 and J usage is TRBJ2-1; 15 bases fit TRBD2. V lost 5 bases and J lost 0; bases outside the gene matches: 11. Germline lookup yields CDR1 SGHTA and CDR2 FQGTGA. This CDR3 is 20 amino acids long. The CDR3 here is CASSAAGGLAGGISYNEQFF. Written as DNA, the CDR3 is TGTGCCAGCAGCGCAGCGGGAGGACTAGCGGGGGGGATCTCCTACAATGAGCAGTTCTTC.

This clonotype has a single count. This chain connects TRBV11-2 to TRBJ1-5; D is perhaps TRBD1 (5 bases). The CDR3 runs 13 residues. Germline CDR1 is SGHAT and CDR2 is FQNNGV. The germline V and J ends were trimmed by 3 bases and 7 bases, with 10 bases remaining between them. The chain's CDR3 is CASSFGGGQPQHF. The CDR3 DNA reads TGTGCCAGCAGCTTCGGGGGGGGGCAGCCCCAGCATTTT.

The chain links TRBV19 to TRBJ1-2; possibly TRBD1 for D (5 bases). This CDR3 comprises 12 residues. Trimming cost V 4 bases and J 8 bases, with 11 bases left between them. Germline loops: CDR1 LNHDA, CDR2 SQIVND (reference sequence). CDR3 in DNA: TGTGCCAGTAGTACGGGAGGGACCGGCTACACCTTC. Translated: CASSTGGTGYTF.

The chain joins TRBV20-1 to TRBJ2-3, with TRBD1 matching over 9 bases. The germline CDR1 and CDR2 sequences are DFQATT and SNEGSKA (reference sequence). V lost 6 bases and J lost 6; bases outside the gene matches: 13. The CDR3 runs 15 residues. In DNA, the CDR3 is TGCAGTGCAAGGATAACCCGGGACAGGGTCGATACGCAGTATTTT. Amino acids: CSARITRDRVDTQYF.

This clonotype was recorded at least ten times. The chain has TRBV3-1 and TRBJ1-1; D remains unclear. CDR3 length equals 14 residues. The germline V and J ends were trimmed by 0 bases and 1 base, with 6 bases remaining between them. Germline CDR1 LGHDT, CDR2 YNNKEL (reference sequence). CDR3 DNA: TGTGCCAGCAGCCAAGAAGGGAGGAACACTGAAGCTTTCTTT. This sequence encodes CASSQEGRNTEAFF.

V is TRBV5-8 and J is TRBJ1-6; 10 nucleotides line up with TRBD1. The V gene end was trimmed by 4 bases and the J gene end by 8 bases; junction bases not matched to a gene: 6. This CDR3 region has 15 residues. The germline V gene has CDR1 SGHTS and CDR2 YDEGEE. The CDR3 nucleotides read TGTGCCAGCAGCACAGGACAGGGGGAATATTCACCCCTCCACTTT. This gives the protein CASSTGQGEYSPLHF.

This clonotype was seen many times. The chain carries TRBV13 and TRBJ2-7, with 12 bases identical to TRBD1. J was trimmed by 5 bases and V by 5 bases; bases with no gene match: 10. Germline V gene data show CDR1 as PRHDT and CDR2 as FYEKMQ (reference sequence). The length of the CDR3 is 16 residues. The CDR3 DNA follows: TGTGCCAGCAGCCTCACCCCCGGGACAGGGGGCAACGAGCAGTACTTC. Its translation: CASSLTPGTGGNEQYF.

A few counts support this clonotype. The V gene is TRBV7-9, the J gene TRBJ1-6; D gene uncertain. Germline CDR1 reads SEHNR; CDR2 reads FQNEAQ (reference sequence). Trimming pared 5 bases from V and 5 bases from J, leaving 19 bases between. The length of the CDR3 is 17 residues. The chain's CDR3 is CASSAFTSGANNSPLHF. CDR3 DNA: TGTGCCAGCAGCGCTTTCACAAGCGGCGCTAATAATTCACCCCTCCACTTT.

CDR3 nucleotides: TGTGCCAGCAGCACTAGGGACCTGTACGAGCAGTACTTC. It encodes CASSTRDLYEQYF. The chain combines TRBV9 with TRBJ2-7; D is perhaps TRBD1 or TRBD2 (5 bases each). This CDR3 is 13 amino acids long. Trimming removed 4 bases from V and 4 bases from J, with 12 bases in between. Germline CDR1 SGDLS, CDR2 YYNGEE.

In this sample, this clonotype turned up once. This rearrangement joins TRBV7-2 to TRBJ1-5, with a possible D match to TRBD1 (5 bases). Per germline, CDR1 SGHTA and CDR2 FQGNSA. Trimming stripped 1 base from V and 9 bases from J, with 10 bases between. There are 13 residues in the CDR3. CDR3 coding DNA: TGTGCCAGCAGCTTAGAACGGGGCTCGCCCCAGCATTTT. Protein: CASSLERGSPQHF.

The rearrangement joins TRBV20-1 to TRBJ1-2; maybe TRBD1 (5 bases). CDR3 length: 13 amino acids. Trimming removed 3 bases at V and 8 bases at J, with 16 bases between. Germline lookup yields CDR1 DFQATT and CDR2 SNEGSKA (reference sequence). The DNA for the CDR3 is TGCAGTGCTAGTGGGACCATTCAGGGAGGCTACACCTTC. This codes for CSASGTIQGGYTF.

This clonotype was seen a few times. The chain couples TRBV29-1 to TRBJ2-7; TRBD1 matches at 7 bases. This CDR3 has 12 residues. CDR1 and CDR2 (germline): SQVTM, ANQGSEA. The J segment lost 4 bases and the V segment lost 8 bases, leaving 8 bases of the junction unmatched. The CDR3 loop reads CSSEGQRYEQYF. The DNA of the CDR3 is TGCAGCAGTGAGGGACAGCGGTACGAGCAGTACTTC.

The rearrangement joins TRBV10-1 to TRBJ2-3; D may correspond to TRBD1 or TRBD2 (5 bases each). Germline values: CDR1 WNHNN, CDR2 SYGVQD (reference sequence). The CDR3 is 18 residues long. With 3 bases removed from V and 1 base from J, the gap between germline ends came to 20 bases. CDR3 bases: TGCGCCAGCAGTGATTTGCGGGCTAACCAGGGAGGCACAGATACGCAGTATTTT. It translates to CASSDLRANQGGTDTQYF.

V is TRBV7-3 and J is TRBJ2-7; D not certain. V lost 5 bases to trimming and J lost 0 bases, with 8 bases between them. Germline V lookup: CDR1 SGHTA, CDR2 FQGTGA. The CDR3 runs to 13 residues. The CDR3 is CASSVGFSYEQYF. As DNA, the CDR3 is TGTGCCAGCAGCGTAGGATTCTCCTACGAGCAGTACTTC.

The CDR3 nucleotides are TGTGCCAGCAAGAGATCCGGGGGAAGCACAGATACGCAGTATTTT. Its translation: CASKRSGGSTDTQYF. V and J are TRBV9 and TRBJ2-3, with D possibly being TRBD2 (6 bases). Trimming removed 6 bases from V and 0 bases from J, with 14 bases in between. The CDR3 has 15 residues. Germline loops: CDR1 SGDLS, CDR2 YYNGEE.

The chain has TRBV7-2 and TRBJ1-4; TRBD1 matches 10 bases. V was pared by 4 bases and J by 10 bases, with 6 bases of the junction left unmatched. The CDR3 runs 14 residues. Germline V gene data show CDR1 as SGHTA and CDR2 as FQGNSA. CDR3 in amino acids: CASSSLGTGVKLFF. As DNA, the CDR3 is TGTGCCAGCAGCTCCCTTGGGACAGGGGTAAAACTGTTTTTT.

This clonotype was detected only a few times. The chain uses TRBV19 and TRBJ2-3, with 8 bases aligning to TRBD2. Germline CDR1 reads LNHDA; CDR2 reads SQIVND (reference sequence). The CDR3 is made up of 14 amino acids. V lost 6 bases to trimming and J lost 4 bases; unmatched junction nucleotides: 6. As DNA, the CDR3 is TGTGCCAGTAGACAGACGGGGGGGCCAGATACGCAGTATTTT. Residues: CASRQTGGPDTQYF.

The chain carries TRBV29-1 and TRBJ2-1; D ambiguous. V was cut by 4 bases and J by 4 bases, with 14 bases left in between. In germline, CDR1 is SQVTM, CDR2 ANQGSEA. The CDR3 runs 14 residues. The CDR3 coding sequence is TGCAGCGTTGTCGGGCTGGCGTCGTACAATGAGCAGTTCTTC. This gives the protein CSVVGLASYNEQFF.

Of note for this clonotype: A much larger clone differs by one base, so this may be a read error. The CDR3 region is CASRVYTKAFF. The DNA of the CDR3 is TGTGCCAGCAGGGTATACACTAAAGCTTTCTTT. The V gene is TRBV6-1, the J gene TRBJ1-1, with D hard to call. Germline CDR1 and CDR2: MNHNS and SASEGT. CDR3 length: 11 amino acids.